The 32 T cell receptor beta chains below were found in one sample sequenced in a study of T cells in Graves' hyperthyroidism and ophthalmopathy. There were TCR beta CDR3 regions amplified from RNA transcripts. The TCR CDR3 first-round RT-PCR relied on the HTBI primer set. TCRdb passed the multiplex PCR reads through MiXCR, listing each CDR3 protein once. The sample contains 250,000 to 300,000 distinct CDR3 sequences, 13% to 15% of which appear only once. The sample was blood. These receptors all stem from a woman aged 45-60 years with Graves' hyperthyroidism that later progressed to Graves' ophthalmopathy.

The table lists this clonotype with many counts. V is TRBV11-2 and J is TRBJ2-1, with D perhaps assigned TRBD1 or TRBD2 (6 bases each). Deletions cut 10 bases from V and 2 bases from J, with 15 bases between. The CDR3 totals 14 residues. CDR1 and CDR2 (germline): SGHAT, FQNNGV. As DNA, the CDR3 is TGTGCCACCAAGGGGGGCGGCCCCTACAATGAGCAGTTCTTC. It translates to CATKGGGPYNEQFF.

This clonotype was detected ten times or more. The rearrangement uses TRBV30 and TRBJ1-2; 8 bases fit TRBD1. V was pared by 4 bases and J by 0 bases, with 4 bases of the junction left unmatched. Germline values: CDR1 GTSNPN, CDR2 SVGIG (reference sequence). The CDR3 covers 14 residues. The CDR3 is CAWTLQGANYGYTF. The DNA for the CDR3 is TGTGCCTGGACCTTACAGGGGGCTAACTATGGCTACACCTTC.

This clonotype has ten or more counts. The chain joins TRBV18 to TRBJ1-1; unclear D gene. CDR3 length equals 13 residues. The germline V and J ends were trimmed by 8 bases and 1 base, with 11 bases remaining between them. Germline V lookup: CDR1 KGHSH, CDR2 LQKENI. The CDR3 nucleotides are TGTGCCAGCAGCCCCGGCAGGAACACTGAAGCTTTCTTT. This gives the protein CASSPGRNTEAFF.

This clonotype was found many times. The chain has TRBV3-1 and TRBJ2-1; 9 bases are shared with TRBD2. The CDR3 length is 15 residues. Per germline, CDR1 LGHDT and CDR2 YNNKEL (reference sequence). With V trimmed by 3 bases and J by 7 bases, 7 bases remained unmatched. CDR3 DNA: TGTGCCAGCAGCCAGGGTAGCGGGAGAAGAAATGAGCAGTTCTTC. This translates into CASSQGSGRRNEQFF.

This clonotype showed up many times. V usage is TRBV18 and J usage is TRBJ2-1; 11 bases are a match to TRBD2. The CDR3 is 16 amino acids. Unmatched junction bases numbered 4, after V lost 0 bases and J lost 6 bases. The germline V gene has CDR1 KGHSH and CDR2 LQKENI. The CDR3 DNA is TGTGCCAGCTCACCACCTGGTCTAGCGGGAGGCAATGAGCAGTTCTTC. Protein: CASSPPGLAGGNEQFF. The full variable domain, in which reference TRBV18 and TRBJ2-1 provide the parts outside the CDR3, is NAGVMQNPRHLVRRRGQEARLRCSPMKGHSHVYWYRQLPEEGLKFMVYLQKENIIDESGMPKERFSAEFPKEGPSILRIQQVVRGDSAAYFCASSPPGLAGGNEQFFGPGTRLTVL.

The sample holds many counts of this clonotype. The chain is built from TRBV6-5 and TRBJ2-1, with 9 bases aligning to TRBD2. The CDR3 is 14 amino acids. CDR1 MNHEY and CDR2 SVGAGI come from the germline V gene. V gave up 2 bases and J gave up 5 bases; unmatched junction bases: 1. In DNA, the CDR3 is TGTGCCAGCAGTTACAAGCGGGGGGACAATGAGCAGTTCTTC. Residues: CASSYKRGDNEQFF.

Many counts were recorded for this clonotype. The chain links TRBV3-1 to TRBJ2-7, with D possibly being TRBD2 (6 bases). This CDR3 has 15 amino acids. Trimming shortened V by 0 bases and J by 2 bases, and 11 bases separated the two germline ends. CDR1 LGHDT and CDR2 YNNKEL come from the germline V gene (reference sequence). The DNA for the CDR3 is TGTGCCAGCAGCCAAGATGCCGGGAGCGCCTACGAGCAGTACTTC. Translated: CASSQDAGSAYEQYF.

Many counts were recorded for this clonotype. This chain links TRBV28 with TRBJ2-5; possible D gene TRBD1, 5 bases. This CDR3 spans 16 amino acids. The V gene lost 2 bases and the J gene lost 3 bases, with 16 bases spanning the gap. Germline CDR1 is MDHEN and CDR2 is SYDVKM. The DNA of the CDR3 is TGTGCCAGCAGTTTACATCGAGAAAGGGGAAAAGAGACCCAGTACTTC. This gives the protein CASSLHRERGKETQYF.

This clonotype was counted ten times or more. The CDR3 DNA sequence: TGTGCCAGCAGCTTGGCCTTTAAGCCCTACGAGCAGTACTTC. Its protein product is CASSLAFKPYEQYF. This chain joins TRBV5-8 and TRBJ2-7; no firm D call. V was trimmed by 0 bases and J by 2 bases, leaving 9 bases between them. The CDR3 is made up of 14 amino acids. From germline, CDR1 is SGHTS and CDR2 YDEGEE. Full variable domain (outside the CDR3, taken from reference TRBV5-8 and TRBJ2-7): EAGVTQSPTHLIKTRGQQATLRCSPISGHTSVYWYQQALGLGLQFLLWYDEGEERNRGNFPPRFSGRQFPNYSSELNVNALELEDSALYLCASSLAFKPYEQYFGPGTRLTVT.

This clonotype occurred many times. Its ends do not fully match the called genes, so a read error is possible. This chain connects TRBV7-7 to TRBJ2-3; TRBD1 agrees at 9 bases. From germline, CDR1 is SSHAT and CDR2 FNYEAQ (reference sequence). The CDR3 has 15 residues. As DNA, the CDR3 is TGTGCTAGCAGCTTACAGGGGGCTTCCACAGATACGCAGTATTTT. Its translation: CASSLQGASTDTQYF.

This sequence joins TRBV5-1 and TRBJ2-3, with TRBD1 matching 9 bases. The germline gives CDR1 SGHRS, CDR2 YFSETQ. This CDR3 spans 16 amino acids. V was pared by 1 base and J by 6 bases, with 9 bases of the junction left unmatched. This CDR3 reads CASSLRPGQGSDTQYF. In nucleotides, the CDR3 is TGCGCCAGCAGCTTGCGGCCGGGACAGGGATCCGATACGCAGTATTTT.

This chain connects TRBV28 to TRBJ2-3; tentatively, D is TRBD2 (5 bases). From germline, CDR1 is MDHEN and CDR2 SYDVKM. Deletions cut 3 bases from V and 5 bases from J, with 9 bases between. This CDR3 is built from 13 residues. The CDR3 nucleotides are TGTGCCAGCAGTTTCCCCAGCGGAGATACGCAGTATTTT. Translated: CASSFPSGDTQYF.

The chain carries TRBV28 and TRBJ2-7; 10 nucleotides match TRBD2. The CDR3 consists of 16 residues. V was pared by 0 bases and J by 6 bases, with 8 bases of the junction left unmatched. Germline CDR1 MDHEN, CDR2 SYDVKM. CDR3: CASSLWRLAGVSEQYF. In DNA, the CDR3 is TGTGCCAGCAGTTTATGGCGTCTAGCGGGAGTGAGCGAGCAGTACTTC.

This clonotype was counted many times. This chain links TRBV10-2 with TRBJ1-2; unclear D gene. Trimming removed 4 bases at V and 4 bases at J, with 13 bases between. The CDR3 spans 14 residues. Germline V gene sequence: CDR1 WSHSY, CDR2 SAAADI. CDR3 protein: CASSAGNWGYGYTF. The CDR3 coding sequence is TGCGCCAGCAGTGCTGGAAACTGGGGCTATGGCTACACCTTC.

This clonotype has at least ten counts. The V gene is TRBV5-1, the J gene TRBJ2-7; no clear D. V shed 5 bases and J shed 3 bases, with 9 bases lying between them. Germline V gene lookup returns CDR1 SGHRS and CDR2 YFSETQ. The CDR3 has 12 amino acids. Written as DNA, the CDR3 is TGCGCCAGCAGTCGCGACAACTACGAGCAGTACTTC. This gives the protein CASSRDNYEQYF.

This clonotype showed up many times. The CDR3 DNA is TGCAGTGCTAGAAGGCCACCCAGGCAGTTCTTC. This gives the protein CSARRPPRQFF. The V and J genes are TRBV20-1 and TRBJ2-1; unclear D gene. Germline V gene lookup returns CDR1 DFQATT and CDR2 SNEGSKA (reference sequence). Between the trimmed V and J ends, which lost 2 bases and 12 bases, there was a span of 11 bases. This CDR3 region has 11 residues.

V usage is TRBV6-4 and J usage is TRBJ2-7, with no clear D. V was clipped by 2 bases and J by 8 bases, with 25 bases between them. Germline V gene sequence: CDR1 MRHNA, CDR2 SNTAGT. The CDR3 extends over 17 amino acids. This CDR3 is CASSDPPRLPTATQQYF. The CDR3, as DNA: TGTGCCAGCAGTGACCCACCCCGGCTCCCAACCGCAACGCAGCAGTACTTC.

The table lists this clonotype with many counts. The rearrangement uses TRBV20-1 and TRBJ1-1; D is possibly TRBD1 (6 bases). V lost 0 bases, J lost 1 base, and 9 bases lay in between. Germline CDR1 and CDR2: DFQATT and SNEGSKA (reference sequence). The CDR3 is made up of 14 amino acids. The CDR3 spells CSARDQQGNTEAFF. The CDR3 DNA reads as TGCAGTGCTAGAGATCAACAGGGGAACACTGAAGCTTTCTTT.

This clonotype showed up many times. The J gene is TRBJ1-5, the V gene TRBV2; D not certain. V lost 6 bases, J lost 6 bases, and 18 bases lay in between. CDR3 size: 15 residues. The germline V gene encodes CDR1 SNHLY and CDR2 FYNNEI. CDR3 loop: CASRVNGFDIQPQHF. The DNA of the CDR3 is TGTGCCAGCAGGGTGAATGGATTTGATATTCAGCCCCAGCATTTT.

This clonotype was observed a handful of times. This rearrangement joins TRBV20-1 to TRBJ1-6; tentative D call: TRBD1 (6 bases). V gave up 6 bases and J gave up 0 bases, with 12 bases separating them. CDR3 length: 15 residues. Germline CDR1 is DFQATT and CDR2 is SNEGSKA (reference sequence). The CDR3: CSARQANSYNSPLHF. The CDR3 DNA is TGCAGTGCGAGACAGGCAAACTCCTATAATTCACCCCTCCACTTT.

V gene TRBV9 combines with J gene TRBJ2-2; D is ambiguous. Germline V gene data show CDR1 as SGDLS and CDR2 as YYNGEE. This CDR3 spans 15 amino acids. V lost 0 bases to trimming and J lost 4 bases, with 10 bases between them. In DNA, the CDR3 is TGTGCCAGCAGCGTAGGAGGTGGACCCACCGGGGAGCTGTTTTTT. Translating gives CASSVGGGPTGELFF.

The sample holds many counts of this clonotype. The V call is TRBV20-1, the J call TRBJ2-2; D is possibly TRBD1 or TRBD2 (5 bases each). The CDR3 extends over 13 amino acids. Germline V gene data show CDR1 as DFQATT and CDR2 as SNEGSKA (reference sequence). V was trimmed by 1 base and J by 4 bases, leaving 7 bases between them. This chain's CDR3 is CSARGGATGELFF. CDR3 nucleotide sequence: TGCAGTGCTAGAGGAGGGGCCACCGGGGAGCTGTTTTTT.

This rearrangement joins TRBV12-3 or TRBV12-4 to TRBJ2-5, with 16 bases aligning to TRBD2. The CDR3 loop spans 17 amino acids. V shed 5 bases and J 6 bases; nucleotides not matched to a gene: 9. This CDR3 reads CASSPGTSGRALKTQYF. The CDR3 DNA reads TGTGCCAGCAGTCCTGGGACTAGCGGGAGGGCCCTGAAGACCCAGTACTTC.

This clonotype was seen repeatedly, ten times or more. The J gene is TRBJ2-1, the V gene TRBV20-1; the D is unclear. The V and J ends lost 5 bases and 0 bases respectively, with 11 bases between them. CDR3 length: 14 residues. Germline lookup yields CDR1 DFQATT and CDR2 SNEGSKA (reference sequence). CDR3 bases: TGCAGTGCTTGCTCCGACGGCTCCTACAATGAGCAGTTCTTC. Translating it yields CSACSDGSYNEQFF.

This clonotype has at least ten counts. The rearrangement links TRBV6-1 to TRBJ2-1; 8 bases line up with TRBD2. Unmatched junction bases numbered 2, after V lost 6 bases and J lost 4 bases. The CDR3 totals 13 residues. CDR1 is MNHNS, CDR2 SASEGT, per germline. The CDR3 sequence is CASSRLAYNEQFF. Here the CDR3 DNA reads TGTGCCAGCAGCAGACTAGCGTACAATGAGCAGTTCTTC.

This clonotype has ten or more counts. CDR3 protein: CASAGRDPLNEQFF. As DNA, the CDR3 is TGCGCCAGCGCTGGGCGGGACCCCCTCAATGAGCAGTTCTTC. The gene calls are TRBV5-1 and TRBJ2-1; maybe TRBD2 (6 bases). V was trimmed by 7 bases and J by 6 bases, leaving 17 bases between them. This CDR3 is 14 amino acids long. Germline CDR1 is SGHRS and CDR2 is YFSETQ.

The DNA for the CDR3 is TGCGCCAGCAGCTTGGGGCCACATGAAGAGACCCAGTACTTC. This translates into CASSLGPHEETQYF. V is TRBV5-1 and J is TRBJ2-5; D not certain. Looked up from germline, CDR1 is SGHRS and CDR2 is YFSETQ. V was clipped by 0 bases and J by 3 bases, with 9 bases between them. The CDR3 has 14 residues.

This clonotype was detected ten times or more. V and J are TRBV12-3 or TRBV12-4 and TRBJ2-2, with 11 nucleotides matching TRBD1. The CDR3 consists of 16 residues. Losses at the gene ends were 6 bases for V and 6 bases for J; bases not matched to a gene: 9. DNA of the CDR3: TGTGCCAGCAGCAACGGACAGGGGGCGGTCGCCGGGGAGCTGTTTTTT. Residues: CASSNGQGAVAGELFF.

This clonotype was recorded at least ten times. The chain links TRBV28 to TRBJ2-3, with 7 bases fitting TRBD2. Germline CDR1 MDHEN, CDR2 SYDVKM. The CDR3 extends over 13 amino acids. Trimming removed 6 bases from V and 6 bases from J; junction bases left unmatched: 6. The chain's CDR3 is CASRGRASDTQYF. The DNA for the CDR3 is TGTGCCAGCAGAGGGAGGGCCTCTGATACGCAGTATTTT.

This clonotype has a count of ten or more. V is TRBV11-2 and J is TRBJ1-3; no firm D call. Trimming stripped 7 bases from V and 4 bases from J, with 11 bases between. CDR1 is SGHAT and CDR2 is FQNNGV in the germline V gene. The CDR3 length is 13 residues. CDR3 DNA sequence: TGTGCCAGCACCACCATGAAGGGAAACACCATATATTTT. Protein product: CASTTMKGNTIYF.

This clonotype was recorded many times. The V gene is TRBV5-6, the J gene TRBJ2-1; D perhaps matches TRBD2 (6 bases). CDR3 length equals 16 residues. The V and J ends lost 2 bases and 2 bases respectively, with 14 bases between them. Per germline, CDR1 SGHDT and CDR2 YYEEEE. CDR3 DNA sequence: TGTGCCAGCAGCTTCCTAGGCCTAGCGACCTACAATGAGCAGTTCTTC. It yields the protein CASSFLGLATYNEQFF.

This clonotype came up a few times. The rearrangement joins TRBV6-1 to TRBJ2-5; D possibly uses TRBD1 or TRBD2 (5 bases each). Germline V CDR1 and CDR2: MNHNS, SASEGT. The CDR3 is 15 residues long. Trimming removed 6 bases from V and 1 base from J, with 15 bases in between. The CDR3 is CASSYPRGSQETQYF. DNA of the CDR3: TGTGCCAGCAGCTACCCCCGGGGCTCCCAAGAGACCCAGTACTTC.